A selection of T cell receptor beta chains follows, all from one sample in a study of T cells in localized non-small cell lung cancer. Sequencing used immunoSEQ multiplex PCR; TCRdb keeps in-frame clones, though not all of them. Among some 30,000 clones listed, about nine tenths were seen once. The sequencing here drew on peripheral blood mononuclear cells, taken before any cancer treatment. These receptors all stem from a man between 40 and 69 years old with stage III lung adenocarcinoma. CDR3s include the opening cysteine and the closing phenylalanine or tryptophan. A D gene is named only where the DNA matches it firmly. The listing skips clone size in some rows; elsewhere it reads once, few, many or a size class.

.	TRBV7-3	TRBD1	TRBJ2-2	CASSLTPQGVYSEELFF	TGTGCCAGCAGCTTAACGCCCCAGGGGGTGTATTCCGAGGAGCTGTTTTTT
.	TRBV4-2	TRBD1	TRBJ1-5	CASSLGQKINQPQHF	TGTGCCAGCAGCTTGGGACAGAAAATCAATCAGCCCCAGCATTTT
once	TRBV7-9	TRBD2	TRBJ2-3	CASSPGGAGGTDTQYF	TGTGCCAGCAGCCCCGGGGGAGCGGGGGGGACAGATACGCAGTATTTT
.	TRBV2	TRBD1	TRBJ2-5	CASRGGAGGQETQYF	TGTGCCAGCAGGGGCGGAGCAGGGGGTCAAGAGACCCAGTACTTC
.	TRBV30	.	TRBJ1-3	CAWRGGHDSPSGNTIYF	TGTGCCTGGAGGGGGGGACACGACTCTCCCTCTGGAAACACCATATATTTT
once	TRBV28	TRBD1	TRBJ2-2	CASSLVGQGNTGELFF	TGTGCCAGCAGTTTAGTGGGACAGGGGAACACCGGGGAGCTGTTTTTT
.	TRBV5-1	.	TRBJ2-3	CASSLGFDSRTDTQYF	TGCGCCAGCAGCTTGGGTTTCGACAGCCGCACAGATACGCAGTATTTT
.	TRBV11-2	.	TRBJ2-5	CASSLDGGQRRETQYF	TGTGCCAGCAGCTTAGATGGGGGTCAGCGCCGGGAGACCCAGTACTTC
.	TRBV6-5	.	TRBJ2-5	CASRRKGETQYF	TGTGCCAGCAGACGGAAGGGGGAGACCCAGTACTTC
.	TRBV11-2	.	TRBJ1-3	CASSLNIGASLNTIYF	TGTGCCAGCAGCTTAAATATTGGTGCGAGTTTAAACACCATATATTTT
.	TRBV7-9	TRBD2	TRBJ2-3	CASSLSGGARVPQYF	TGTGCCAGCAGCCTTAGCGGGGGGGCAAGAGTTCCGCAGTATTTT
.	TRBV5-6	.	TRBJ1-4	CASSPPGGYEQGAEKLFF	TGTGCCAGCAGCCCCCCTGGGGGTTATGAGCAGGGAGCGGAAAAACTGTTTTTT
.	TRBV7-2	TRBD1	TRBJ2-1	CASTTVPAGTGDEQFF	TGTGCCAGCACCACCGTTCCGGCGGGGACAGGGGATGAGCAGTTCTTC
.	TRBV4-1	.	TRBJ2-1	CASSHRLADNEQFF	TGCGCCAGCAGCCACAGACTGGCCGACAATGAGCAGTTCTTC
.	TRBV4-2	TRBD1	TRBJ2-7	CASSQDPGQGPYEQYF	TGTGCCAGCAGCCAAGATCCGGGACAGGGGCCCTACGAGCAGTACTTC
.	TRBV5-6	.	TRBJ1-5	CASSLNPFSNQPQHF	TGTGCCAGCAGCTTAAATCCTTTTAGCAATCAGCCCCAGCATTTT
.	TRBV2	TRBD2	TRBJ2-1	CASRGLAGGPIFNEQFF	TGTGCCAGCAGGGGACTAGCGGGGGGGCCAATTTTCAATGAGCAGTTCTTC
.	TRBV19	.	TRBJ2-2	CASSSGLNLAGELFF	TGTGCCAGTAGTTCCGGGCTCAATCTGGCCGGGGAGCTGTTTTTT
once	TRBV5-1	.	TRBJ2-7	CASSHAQQGLVEQYF	TGCGCCAGCAGTCACGCCCAGCAGGGGCTTGTCGAGCAGTACTTC
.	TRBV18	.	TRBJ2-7	CASSRSIRGDEQYF	TGTGCCAGCTCACGGTCGATCAGGGGTGACGAGCAGTACTTC
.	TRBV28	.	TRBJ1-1	CASSWAGGTEAFF	TGTGCCAGCAGTTGGGCAGGAGGCACTGAAGCTTTCTTT
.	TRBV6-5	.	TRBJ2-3	CASGRGLGDTQYF	TGTGCCAGCGGAAGAGGCCTGGGGGATACGCAGTATTTT
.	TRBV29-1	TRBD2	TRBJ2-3	CSGDKAGGAPDTQYF	TGCAGCGGAGACAAGGCCGGGGGGGCCCCAGATACGCAGTATTTT
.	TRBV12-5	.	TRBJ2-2	CASGLVDTGELFF	TGTGCTAGTGGTTTGGTCGACACCGGGGAGCTGTTTTTT
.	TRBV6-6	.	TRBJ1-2	CASSWSGGRYGYTF	TGTGCCAGCAGCTGGAGCGGGGGTCGGTATGGCTACACCTTC
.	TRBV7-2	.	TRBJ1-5	CASSFRGGNQPQHF	TGTGCCAGCAGCTTCAGGGGAGGGAATCAGCCCCAGCATTTT
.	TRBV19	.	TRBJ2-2	CASMEGGGTGELFF	TGTGCCAGTATGGAGGGGGGCGGAACCGGGGAGCTGTTTTTT
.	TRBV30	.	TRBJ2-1	CAWSRYTNNEQFF	TGTGCCTGGAGTCGCTACACAAACAATGAGCAGTTCTTC
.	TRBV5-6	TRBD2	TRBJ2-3	CASTPPIAGGSVTDTQYF	TGTGCCAGCACCCCGCCGATAGCGGGGGGGTCGGTCACAGATACGCAGTATTTT
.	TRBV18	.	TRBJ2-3	CASLFGEPDTQYF	TGTGCCAGCTTGTTCGGGGAACCAGATACGCAGTATTTT
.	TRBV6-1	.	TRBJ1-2	CASSAGQSFGGYTF	TGTGCCAGCAGTGCCGGACAGTCCTTCGGTGGCTACACCTTC
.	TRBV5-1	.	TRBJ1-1	CASSFSQNTEAFF	TGCGCCAGCAGCTTCTCACAGAACACTGAAGCTTTCTTT
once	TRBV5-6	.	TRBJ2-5	CASTSRLEGETQYF	TGTGCCAGCACCTCCAGACTAGAAGGAGAGACCCAGTACTTC
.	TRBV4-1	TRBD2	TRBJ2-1	CASSPPQRGDYNEQFF	TGCGCCAGCAGCCCCCCCCAGCGGGGGGACTACAATGAGCAGTTCTTC
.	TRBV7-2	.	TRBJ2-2	CASSLSALGELFF	TGTGCCAGCAGCTTATCGGCACTCGGGGAGCTGTTTTTT
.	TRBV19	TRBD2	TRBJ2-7	CASKRTSGGAISEQYF	TGTGCCAGTAAGAGGACTAGCGGGGGGGCCATCAGCGAGCAGTACTTC
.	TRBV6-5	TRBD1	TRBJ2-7	CASSFSPGQSYEQYF	TGTGCCAGCAGTTTCTCTCCGGGACAGTCCTACGAGCAGTACTTC
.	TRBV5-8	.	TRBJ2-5	CASSLVRTQYF	TGTGCCAGCAGCTTGGTGAGGACCCAGTACTTC
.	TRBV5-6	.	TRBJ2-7	CASSHGGPSPYEQYF	TGTGCCAGCAGCCATGGGGGGCCCTCTCCTTACGAGCAGTACTTC
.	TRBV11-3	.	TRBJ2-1	CASSPIQGSSYNEQFF	TGTGCCAGCAGCCCCATCCAGGGGAGCTCCTACAATGAGCAGTTCTTC
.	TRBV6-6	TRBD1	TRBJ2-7	CASSYTRTGRGEQYF	TGTGCCAGCAGTTACACCCGGACAGGACGGGGCGAGCAGTACTTC
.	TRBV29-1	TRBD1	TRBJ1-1	CSVQDRETEAFF	TGCAGCGTGCAGGACAGGGAGACTGAAGCTTTCTTT
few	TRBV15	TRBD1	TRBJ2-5	CATSKGGWRETQYF	TGTGCCACCAGCAAAGGGGGCTGGAGGGAGACCCAGTACTTC
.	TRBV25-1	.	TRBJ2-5	CASKAVNQETQYF	TGTGCCAGCAAGGCGGTAAACCAAGAGACCCAGTACTTC
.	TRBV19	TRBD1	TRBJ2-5	CASTDRGGQYQETQYF	TGTGCCAGTACTGATCGAGGGGGACAGTACCAAGAGACCCAGTACTTC
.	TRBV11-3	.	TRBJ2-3	CASSSRTPTDTQYF	TGTGCCAGCAGCTCACGGACCCCCACAGATACGCAGTATTTT
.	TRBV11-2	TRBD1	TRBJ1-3	CASSSGGTGRVGNTIYF	TGTGCCAGCAGCTCCGGGGGGACAGGCCGAGTCGGGAACACCATATATTTT
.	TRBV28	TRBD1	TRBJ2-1	CASRGDREQFF	TGTGCCAGCAGAGGGGACAGGGAGCAGTTCTTC
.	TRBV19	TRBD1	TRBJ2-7	CASSIGQGYYEQYF	TGTGCCAGTAGTATCGGACAGGGGTACTACGAGCAGTACTTC
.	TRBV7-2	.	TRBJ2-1	CASSIRISDEQFF	TGTGCCAGCAGCATTCGGATCTCGGATGAGCAGTTCTTC
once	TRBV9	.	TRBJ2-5	CASSVGGEETQYF	TGTGCCAGCAGCGTAGGTGGGGAGGAGACCCAGTACTTC